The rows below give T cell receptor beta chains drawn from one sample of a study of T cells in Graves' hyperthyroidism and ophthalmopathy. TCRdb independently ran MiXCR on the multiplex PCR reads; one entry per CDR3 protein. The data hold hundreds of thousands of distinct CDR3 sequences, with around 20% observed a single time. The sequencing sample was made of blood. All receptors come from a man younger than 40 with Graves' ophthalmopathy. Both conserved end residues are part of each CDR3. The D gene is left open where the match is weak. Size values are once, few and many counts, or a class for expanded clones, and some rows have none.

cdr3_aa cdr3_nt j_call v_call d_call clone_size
CASSIQGSNQPQHF TGTGCCAGCAGTATACAGGGAAGCAATCAGCCCCAGCATTTT TRBJ1-5 TRBV12-3/TRBV12-4 - few
CASRDREKLFF TGTGCCAGCAGAGATCGTGAAAAACTGTTTTTT TRBJ1-4 TRBV6-1 - many
CASRAGDPNYGYTF TGTGCCAGCAGGGCAGGGGACCCCAACTATGGCTACACCTTC TRBJ1-2 TRBV6-1 - many
CASAIETGISSYEQYF TGTGCCAGCGCTATAGAGACAGGGATATCTTCGTACGAGCAGTACTTC TRBJ2-7 TRBV28 TRBD1 few
CASSFVQGHDSPLHF TGTGCCAGCAGCTTTGTACAGGGGCACGATTCACCCCTCCACTTT TRBJ1-6 TRBV7-9 TRBD1 -
CASRRGQGGNTGELFF TGTGCCAGCAGGCGGGGACAGGGGGGGAACACCGGGGAGCTGTTTTTT TRBJ2-2 TRBV6-1 TRBD1 many
CSATTGGRYGYTF TGCAGCGCCACGACAGGGGGGCGATATGGCTACACCTTC TRBJ1-2 TRBV29-1 TRBD1 few
CASSLGGSGRHGNTIYF TGTGCCAGCAGCTTAGGGGGATCCGGGCGCCATGGAAACACCATATATTTT TRBJ1-3 TRBV11-2 - few
CASSVETSGRGNEQFF TGTGCCAGCAGCGTAGAAACTAGCGGGAGGGGGAATGAGCAGTTCTTC TRBJ2-1 TRBV9 TRBD2 -
CASSQVGRNTEAFF TGTGCCAGCAGCCAAGTGGGGAGGAACACTGAAGCTTTCTTT TRBJ1-1 TRBV3-1 - few
CASSPDGTSGRGQFF TGTGCCAGCAGTCCCGACGGGACTAGCGGGAGGGGACAGTTCTTC TRBJ2-1 TRBV6-1 TRBD2 few
CSAEREGDTQYF TGCAGTGCCGAGAGGGAGGGAGATACGCAGTATTTT TRBJ2-3 TRBV20-1 TRBD2 -
CASSQDRTSSYNEQFF TGTGCCAGCAGCCAAGATCGGACTAGCAGCTACAATGAGCAGTTCTTC TRBJ2-1 TRBV11-2 TRBD2 few
CASTSPGASPNQPQHF TGCGCCAGCACCTCCCCGGGGGCGAGTCCAAATCAGCCCCAGCATTTT TRBJ1-5 TRBV5-1 - many
CASSLLTSGRLETQYF TGTGCCAGCAGCTTACTAACTAGCGGGAGGTTGGAGACCCAGTACTTC TRBJ2-5 TRBV7-2 TRBD2 -
CASSEAAGRVNTQYF TGTGCCAGCAGTGAAGCAGCGGGACGTGTGAATACGCAGTATTTT TRBJ2-3 TRBV6-1 TRBD2 many
CASSVGGWDVTDTQYF TGTGCCAGCAGCGTAGGGGGTTGGGACGTCACAGATACGCAGTATTTT TRBJ2-3 TRBV5-4 - few
CSARGRLAGGTSYEQYF TGCAGTGCTAGAGGACGACTAGCGGGAGGAACCTCCTACGAGCAGTACTTC TRBJ2-7 TRBV20-1 TRBD2 -
CSVEDRTGGETQYF TGCAGCGTTGAAGATCGCACGGGTGGGGAGACCCAGTACTTC TRBJ2-5 TRBV29-1 - -
CASSSISGTVYGTQYF TGTGCCAGCAGTTCTATCTCCGGGACGGTCTATGGTACGCAGTATTTT TRBJ2-3 TRBV27 - once
CASSYSLAGPNTDTQYF TGTGCCAGCAGTTACTCTCTAGCGGGGCCTAATACAGATACGCAGTATTTT TRBJ2-3 TRBV6-5 TRBD2 few
CASSADSSYEQYF TGCGCCAGCAGCGCCGACAGCTCCTACGAGCAGTACTTC TRBJ2-7 TRBV5-1 - few
CASSITRGYGYTF TGTGCCAGTAGTATAACGAGGGGCTATGGCTACACCTTC TRBJ1-2 TRBV19 - -
CSAQQGGASSTDTQYF TGCAGCGCCCAACAAGGCGGCGCCTCTAGCACAGATACGCAGTATTTT TRBJ2-3 TRBV29-1 - -
CASSQEGYGNTEAFF TGCGCCAGCAGCCAAGAGGGGTACGGGAACACTGAAGCTTTCTTT TRBJ1-1 TRBV4-1 - -
CASKGGERRTDTQYF TGCGCCAGCAAGGGGGGGGAGCGGCGCACAGATACGCAGTATTTT TRBJ2-3 TRBV5-1 - -
CASSYLTGTLQEQYF TGTGCCAGCAGCTATCTGACAGGAACCCTACAGGAGCAGTACTTC TRBJ2-7 TRBV7-6 - -
CATSGGVYEAFF TGTGCCACCAGTGGCGGGGTCTATGAAGCTTTCTTT TRBJ1-1 TRBV24-1 - few
CAWRGLAGETQYF TGTGCCTGGAGGGGACTAGCGGGAGAGACCCAGTACTTC TRBJ2-5 TRBV30 TRBD2 -
CASSSRRVDTEAFF TGTGCCAGCAGTTCACGCAGGGTTGACACTGAAGCTTTCTTT TRBJ1-1 TRBV6-1 - -
CASSLGRERHAFF TGTGCCAGCAGTTTAGGACGGGAGAGGCATGCTTTCTTT TRBJ1-1 TRBV28 - many
CASSYSRTSGAPYEQYF TGTGCCAGCAGTTACTCCCGGACTAGCGGGGCCCCCTACGAGCAGTACTTC TRBJ2-7 TRBV6-6 TRBD2 many
CASSEPGPPNEQFF TGTGCCAGCAGTGAGCCGGGACCCCCTAATGAGCAGTTCTTC TRBJ2-1 TRBV27 - few
CSARRELIGGELFF TGCAGTGCTAGGCGGGAACTAATAGGCGGGGAGCTGTTTTTT TRBJ2-2 TRBV20-1 - -
CASSPPGQGRLGTEAFF TGCGCCAGCAGCCCTCCGGGACAGGGCCGATTGGGAACTGAAGCTTTCTTT TRBJ1-1 TRBV5-1 TRBD1 -
CASSYMEAMNTEAFF TGTGCCAGCAGTTACATGGAAGCCATGAACACTGAAGCTTTCTTT TRBJ1-1 TRBV6-6 - many
CASNQREGNEQFF TGTGCCAGCAACCAGCGGGAGGGCAATGAGCAGTTCTTC TRBJ2-1 TRBV7-9 TRBD2 -
CSVDVQNNEQFF TGCAGCGTTGATGTACAGAACAATGAGCAGTTCTTC TRBJ2-1 TRBV29-1 - -
CASSAHGQGAYEQYF TGTGCCAGCAGCGCACATGGCCAGGGGGCGTATGAGCAGTACTTC TRBJ2-7 TRBV9 TRBD1 -
CSASRVAGGTDTGELFF TGCAGTGCTAGCAGGGTAGCGGGAGGAACCGACACCGGGGAGCTGTTTTTT TRBJ2-2 TRBV20-1 TRBD2 -
CASSTGTNYNEQFF TGTGCCAGTAGTACTGGGACTAACTACAATGAGCAGTTCTTC TRBJ2-1 TRBV19 TRBD2 -
CATRTGLFYGYTF TGTGCCACCAGGACAGGCCTATTCTATGGCTACACCTTC TRBJ1-2 TRBV6-1 TRBD1 -